Shown below are 15 T cell receptor beta chains from a single sample sequenced in a study of lymphopenia after photon versus proton radiotherapy. Method: immunoSEQ multiplex PCR; TCRdb's copy keeps in-frame clones and lacks some. This sample has more than 11,000 clones, with roughly four fifths found just once. Sequenced here: peripheral blood, sampled from a patient treated with photon-based radiotherapy. The receptor source for this set is a man between 45 and 60 years old with gastric cancer.

The genes are TRBV27 and TRBJ1-2, with D possibly TRBD1 on 6 matching bases. Per the germline V gene, CDR1 is MNHEY and CDR2 is SMNVEV (reference sequence). The CDR3 sequence is 14 residues long. V lost 5 bases to trimming and J lost 1 base, with 11 bases between them. The CDR3 reads CASSPLDSNYGYTF. The CDR3 DNA reads TGTGCCAGCAGTCCCCTGGACAGTAACTATGGCTACACCTTC.

The chain has TRBV2 and TRBJ1-5, with a tentative D call TRBD1 (6 bases). V lost 4 bases, J lost 3 bases, and 13 bases lay in between. CDR1 SNHLY and CDR2 FYNNEI come from the germline V gene. The length of the CDR3 is 15 residues. The CDR3 DNA follows: TGTGCCAGCAGTGCTTTCCGGGACACCAATCAGCCCCAGCATTTT. Protein: CASSAFRDTNQPQHF.

The chain combines TRBV5-8 with TRBJ1-1; no clear D. V lost 4 bases and J lost 7, with 11 bases in between. This CDR3 spans 12 amino acids. Germline values: CDR1 SGHTS, CDR2 YDEGEE. As DNA, the CDR3 is TGTGCCAGCAGCCCGAGCGGGCATGAAGCTTTCTTT. Its translation: CASSPSGHEAFF.

The J gene is TRBJ2-7, the V gene TRBV7-6, with 12 bases matching TRBD1. This CDR3 spans 19 amino acids. Per the germline V gene, CDR1 is SGHVS and CDR2 is FNYEAQ. J gave up 3 bases and V 1 base, and 13 bases lay outside the gene matches. The CDR3 sequence is CASSLGSSGQGAFDYEQYF. The CDR3 DNA reads as TGTGCCAGCAGCTTAGGGTCTTCGGGACAGGGGGCCTTCGACTACGAGCAGTACTTC.

V usage is TRBV19 and J usage is TRBJ2-7; D could derive from TRBD1 or TRBD2 (5 bases each). Germline V lookup: CDR1 LNHDA, CDR2 SQIVND (reference sequence). CDR3 length: 14 amino acids. V lost 3 bases and J 0 bases, leaving 9 bases between the germline ends. The CDR3 nucleotides are TGTGCCAGTAGTATCCGGGACGGCTCCTACGAGCAGTACTTC. Its protein product is CASSIRDGSYEQYF.

V and J are TRBV11-3 and TRBJ2-2; the D gene is possibly TRBD1 (5 bases). The V gene lost 8 bases and the J gene lost 6 bases, with 10 bases spanning the gap. Germline CDR1 reads SGHNT; CDR2 reads YENEEA. The CDR3 covers 12 residues. CDR3 region: CASGASSGELFF. For the CDR3, the DNA is TGTGCCAGCGGGGCTAGTTCCGGGGAGCTGTTTTTT. Full variable domain (outside the CDR3, taken from reference TRBV11-3 and TRBJ2-2): EAGVVQSPRYKIIEKKQPVAFWCNPISGHNTLYWYLQNLGQGPELLIRYENEEAVDDSQLPKDRFSAERLKGVDSTLKIQPAELGDSAVYLCASGASSGELFFGEGSRLTVL.

The chain carries TRBV4-1 and TRBJ2-1, with 9 bases lining up with TRBD1. Germline trimming cut 2 bases from V and 2 bases from J; bases unmatched to any gene: 7. The CDR3 length is 17 residues. CDR1 is MGHRA and CDR2 is YSYEKL in the germline V gene. The CDR3, as DNA: TGCGCCAGCAGCCAATACTCGGACAGGGGCGCCTACAATGAGCAGTTCTTC. Its translation is CASSQYSDRGAYNEQFF.

The genes are TRBV14 and TRBJ1-3; D gene ambiguous. Germline V lookup: CDR1 SGHDN, CDR2 FVKESK. The CDR3 contains 15 residues. The V end was cut by 5 bases, the J end by 0 bases, with 11 bases between. CDR3 in DNA: TGTGCCAGCAGCGAATACAGCTCCTCTGGAAACACCATATATTTT. This encodes CASSEYSSSGNTIYF.

The chain couples TRBV5-6 to TRBJ1-5; a possible D gene is TRBD1 (5 bases). The V and J ends lost 4 bases and 4 bases respectively, with 12 bases between them. CDR1 is SGHDT and CDR2 is YYEEEE in the germline V gene. The CDR3 spans 14 residues. The CDR3 nucleotides read TGTGCCAGCAGCCGCGGTGGGGCAAATCAGCCCCAGCATTTT. It encodes CASSRGGANQPQHF.

The rearrangement joins TRBV18 to TRBJ2-1, with TRBD1 matching 8 bases. Losses at the gene ends were 5 bases for V and 2 bases for J; bases not matched to a gene: 5. This CDR3 is built from 15 residues. The germline V gene encodes CDR1 KGHSH and CDR2 LQKENI. As DNA, the CDR3 is TGTGCCAGCTCATTCCTACAGGGGGCCTACAATGAGCAGTTCTTC. Translation gives CASSFLQGAYNEQFF.

This clone appeared once. This chain uses TRBV23-1 with TRBJ2-1; D remains ambiguous. TRBV23-1 is reported as an ORF; its role is uncertain. The CDR3 contains 10 residues. V lost 5 bases to trimming and J lost 5 bases, with 1 base between them. CDR3 loop: CASSDNEQFF. The CDR3 coding sequence is TGCGCCAGCAGTGACAATGAGCAGTTCTTC.

The chain links TRBV5-5 to TRBJ1-5, with D unclear. The CDR3 is made up of 15 amino acids. CDR1 and CDR2 from the germline V gene are SGHKS and YYEKEE (reference sequence). Trimming removed 4 bases at V and 7 bases at J, with 18 bases between. CDR3 sequence (DNA): TGTGCCAGCAGCCCGGTCGGCTCCGAGGTACAGCCCCAGCATTTT. Its translation: CASSPVGSEVQPQHF.

The genes are TRBV27 and TRBJ2-1; D is undetermined. Trimming cost V 4 bases and J 12 bases, with 13 bases left between them. CDR3 length equals 12 residues. Looked up from germline, CDR1 is MNHEY and CDR2 is SMNVEV (reference sequence). CDR3 bases: TGTGCCAGCAGTTCCGGAACAATGAGGCAGTTCTTC. It codes for CASSSGTMRQFF.

This chain connects TRBV5-1 to TRBJ2-5, with 12 bases that match TRBD2. The CDR3 sequence is 17 residues long. The ends lost 3 bases at V and 5 bases at J; junction bases unmatched: 11. CDR1 and CDR2 (germline): SGHRS, YFSETQ. The CDR3 DNA follows: TGCGCCAGCAGCTCCAAGGTTACTAGCGGGGGGCCGGAGACCCAGTACTTC. It specifies CASSSKVTSGGPETQYF.

J is TRBJ2-1 and V is TRBV19, with 12 bases fitting TRBD2. The CDR3 totals 15 residues. From germline, CDR1 is LNHDA and CDR2 SQIVND (reference sequence). V shed 3 bases, J shed 6 bases, and the junction held 3 bases outside the gene matches. CDR3 sequence: CASSMPSGGANEQFF. The CDR3 nucleotides read TGTGCCAGTAGTATGCCTAGCGGGGGGGCCAATGAGCAGTTCTTC.